The 20 T cell receptor beta chains in this list originate from one sample, sequenced in a study of blood T cell repertoires in COVID-19 (dated by TCRdb to 2019 to 2021). The library was produced with the immunoSEQ multiplex PCR assay. TCRdb took this table from immuneACCESS and kept in-frame rearrangements with V and J called. Such tables lack part of the clones; where checked against another copy, unresolved V genes explain under half of the gap, and the rest is unexplained. Within this sample are 210,000 or so clones, with about four fifths of them counted one time only. Together, the top ten hold approximately 5% of the sample. Material for sequencing was PBMCs or T cells enriched from blood (not recorded which). The receptors were gathered from a woman aged 45-59 years who had been exposed to COVID-19.

V gene TRBV19 combines with J gene TRBJ2-2, with TRBD1 identical over 9 bases. Per germline, CDR1 LNHDA and CDR2 SQIVND (reference sequence). This CDR3 comprises 18 residues. J gave up 4 bases and V 4 bases, and 13 bases lay outside the gene matches. The CDR3 loop is CASSKPRDRVGSTGELFF. In DNA, the CDR3 is TGTGCCAGTAGTAAGCCCCGGGACAGGGTTGGTAGCACCGGGGAGCTGTTTTTT.

This clone was seen a single time. V is TRBV5-6 and J is TRBJ1-5; D is unclear. The CDR3 has 14 amino acids. The ends were cut back, 5 bases at V and 0 bases at J, with 9 bases in the middle. Germline V gene data show CDR1 as SGHDT and CDR2 as YYEEEE. CDR3 bases: TGTGCCAGCAGTCGGTCTGATAGCAATCAGCCCCAGCATTTT. Its translation: CASSRSDSNQPQHF.

This chain joins TRBV4-1 and TRBJ1-6; the D gene is possibly TRBD1 (6 bases). CDR1 is MGHRA, CDR2 YSYEKL, per germline. The CDR3 length is 17 residues. V was clipped by 0 bases and J by 6 bases, with 15 bases between them. CDR3 in amino acids: CASSQDGPGTFNSPLHF. CDR3 coding DNA: TGCGCCAGCAGCCAAGATGGGCCCGGGACATTTAATTCACCCCTCCACTTT.

The chain uses TRBV28 and TRBJ1-5, with D perhaps matching TRBD1 (5 bases). The CDR3 is made up of 13 amino acids. The V end lost 8 bases, the J end lost 6 bases, and 14 bases lay between the germline ends. The germline V gene has CDR1 MDHEN and CDR2 SYDVKM. The CDR3 sequence: CASEQEIGQPQHF. The CDR3 bases are TGTGCCAGCGAACAGGAGATCGGTCAGCCCCAGCATTTT.

The genes are TRBV19 and TRBJ1-4; D call uncertain. Trimming took 4 bases from V and 8 from J, leaving 11 bases between them. Germline V gene lookup returns CDR1 LNHDA and CDR2 SQIVND (reference sequence). This CDR3 has 13 residues. The CDR3 here is CASSRGGGEKLFF. CDR3 DNA sequence: TGTGCCAGTAGTAGGGGAGGAGGGGAAAAACTGTTTTTT. The entire variable domain, with the rest obtained from reference TRBV19 and TRBJ1-4, is as follows: DGGITQSPKYLFRKEGQNVTLSCEQNLNHDAMYWYRQDPGQGLRLIYYSQIVNDFQKGDIAEGYSVSREKKESFPLTVTSAQKNPTAFYLCASSRGGGEKLFFGSGTQLSVL.

This clone has just one count. This rearrangement joins TRBV28 to TRBJ1-2; 8 nucleotides agree with TRBD1. This CDR3 region has 15 residues. V trimming: 2 bases; J trimming: 6 bases; junction bases outside the gene matches: 8. The germline V gene has CDR1 MDHEN and CDR2 SYDVKM. As DNA, the CDR3 is TGTGCCAGCAGTTTAAGCTTAAGGACAGGGAATGGCTACACCTTC. It specifies CASSLSLRTGNGYTF.

The chain uses TRBV5-1 and TRBJ2-7, with 7 bases identical to TRBD2. The CDR3 totals 13 residues. The germline gives CDR1 SGHRS, CDR2 YFSETQ. Losses at the gene ends were 10 bases for V and 4 bases for J; bases not matched to a gene: 11. CDR3 amino acids: CAGGARGLYEQYF. The DNA for the CDR3 is TGCGCCGGTGGCGCGCGGGGGTTATACGAGCAGTACTTC.

The J gene is TRBJ2-5, the V gene TRBV19, with TRBD2 as a possible D gene (6 bases). The V and J ends lost 7 bases and 3 bases respectively, with 12 bases between them. The V gene's germline CDR1 is LNHDA and CDR2 SQIVND (reference sequence). The CDR3 totals 13 residues. CDR3 sequence: CASKARGKETQYF. CDR3 sequence (DNA): TGTGCCAGTAAGGCCCGGGGGAAAGAGACCCAGTACTTC. The whole variable domain, remainder taken from reference TRBV19 and TRBJ2-5, is DGGITQSPKYLFRKEGQNVTLSCEQNLNHDAMYWYRQDPGQGLRLIYYSQIVNDFQKGDIAEGYSVSREKKESFPLTVTSAQKNPTAFYLCASKARGKETQYFGPGTRLLVL.

The chain is built from TRBV10-3 and TRBJ1-3; tentative D call: TRBD1 (6 bases). This CDR3 contains 15 residues. The germline V and J ends were trimmed by 5 bases and 1 base, with 12 bases remaining between them. Looked up from germline, CDR1 is ENHRY and CDR2 is SYGVKD. CDR3 sequence: CAISPRGVSGNTIYF. CDR3 nucleotide sequence: TGTGCCATCAGTCCCAGGGGAGTGTCTGGAAACACCATATATTTT.

The rearrangement uses TRBV6-2 or TRBV6-3 and TRBJ2-1; TRBD1 agrees at 9 bases. This CDR3 has 19 residues. V lost 2 bases, J lost 9 bases, and 20 bases stayed unmatched. Looked up from germline, CDR1 is MNHEY and CDR2 is SVGEGT. This CDR3 reads CASSYQNTGGGILKSEQFF. The CDR3 DNA follows: TGTGCCAGCAGTTACCAGAACACAGGGGGCGGAATCCTTAAGAGTGAGCAGTTCTTC.

This chain joins TRBV15 and TRBJ1-2; no reliable D call. Germline CDR1 reads LNHNV; CDR2 reads YYDKDF (reference sequence). This CDR3 has 17 residues. The V gene lost 0 bases and the J gene lost 5 bases, with 19 bases spanning the gap. The CDR3 sequence is CATSRDKGGKGGYGYTF. The CDR3 DNA sequence: TGTGCCACCAGCAGAGATAAAGGAGGGAAAGGAGGATATGGCTACACCTTC.

The CDR3 loop is CATSATGVFGYTF. CDR3 DNA: TGTGCCACCAGCGCAACAGGGGTCTTTGGCTACACCTTC. The rearrangement joins TRBV24-1 to TRBJ1-2; 7 nucleotides align to TRBD1. The CDR3 totals 13 residues. From germline, CDR1 is KGHDR and CDR2 SFDVKD. Trimming took 7 bases from V and 7 from J; bases not matched to a gene: 8.

This clone was recorded many times. The V call is TRBV2, the J call TRBJ2-1; D uncertain. Germline CDR1 SNHLY, CDR2 FYNNEI. The CDR3 is 13 residues long. Trimming shortened V by 5 bases and J by 1 base, and 6 bases separated the two germline ends. Here the CDR3 reads CASSKESYNEQFF. The CDR3 coding sequence is TGTGCCAGCAGTAAGGAGTCCTACAATGAGCAGTTCTTC.

This chain joins TRBV19 and TRBJ1-1; TRBD1 matches 10 bases. CDR3 size: 15 residues. V was pared by 9 bases and J by 2 bases, with 9 bases of the junction left unmatched. CDR1 and CDR2 (germline): LNHDA, SQIVND (reference sequence). The CDR3 region has the DNA TGTGCCAGCCGGGACAGGGGTTATGGAAACACTGAAGCTTTCTTT. It translates to CASRDRGYGNTEAFF.

The rearrangement links TRBV15 to TRBJ2-3; the D is unclear. With 4 bases removed from V and 2 bases from J, the gap between germline ends came to 10 bases. CDR1 is LNHNV and CDR2 is YYDKDF in the germline V gene (reference sequence). The CDR3 length is 14 residues. This CDR3 reads CATSTTSFTDTQYF. CDR3 in DNA: TGTGCCACCAGCACCACGAGCTTCACAGATACGCAGTATTTT.

The V gene is TRBV18, the J gene TRBJ2-5; 8 bases are a match to TRBD1. CDR1 is KGHSH, CDR2 LQKENI, per germline. V shed 1 base and J 1 base; nucleotides not matched to a gene: 2. The length of the CDR3 is 15 residues. The CDR3 nucleotides are TGTGCCAGCTCACCACTCGGGACAGGCCAAGAGACCCAGTACTTC. Protein: CASSPLGTGQETQYF.

Details on this clone: Other DNA sequences from this sample encode an identical CDR3 as well. This chain joins TRBV3-1 (or the pseudogene TRBV3-2) and TRBJ2-3; a weak D match, TRBD2 (6 bases). CDR3 length: 12 amino acids. V was pared by 3 bases and J by 6 bases, with 7 bases between. Looked up from germline, CDR1 is LGHDT and CDR2 is YNNKEL (reference sequence). DNA of the CDR3: TGTGCCAGCAGCCAGGGGGGTGATACGCAGTATTTT. Amino acid sequence: CASSQGGDTQYF.

V usage is TRBV2 and J usage is TRBJ1-1; D uncertain. The CDR3 is 10 amino acids. Per the germline V gene, CDR1 is SNHLY and CDR2 is FYNNEI. Trimming cost V 7 bases and J 7 bases, with 7 bases left between them. The CDR3 region is CASKGSEAFF. The CDR3, as DNA: TGTGCCAGCAAAGGGAGTGAAGCTTTCTTT.

CDR3: CASSTARGGPTDTQYF. The CDR3 DNA follows: TGTGCCAGCAGTACAGCCCGGGGGGGGCCCACAGATACGCAGTATTTT. V is TRBV7-9 and J is TRBJ2-3, with 8 bases identical to TRBD2. The CDR3 covers 16 residues. The germline V gene has CDR1 SEHNR and CDR2 FQNEAQ (reference sequence). V was clipped by 6 bases and J by 2 bases; unmatched bases: 10.

To note about this clone: The sample holds other DNA sequences that translate to the same CDR3. The chain joins TRBV18 to TRBJ1-1; TRBD1 might be the D (6 bases). This CDR3 spans 13 amino acids. Trimming cost V 1 base and J 5 bases, with 8 bases left between them. Germline assignment: CDR1 KGHSH and CDR2 LQKENI. CDR3 nucleotides: TGTGCCAGCTCACCACTACAGGGAACTGAAGCTTTCTTT. Protein: CASSPLQGTEAFF.